The 4 T cell receptor beta chains given below trace back to one sample, sequenced in a study of blood T cell repertoires in COVID-19. Some clones are missing from TCRdb's copy, which holds only in-frame ones; the method was immunoSEQ multiplex PCR. The sample has over 100,000 clones; about 72% are singletons. The sample comprised peripheral blood. The origin of the receptors is a woman in her seventies with acute or convalescent COVID-19.

CDR3 sequence (DNA): TGTGCCATCAGTGTCTACAGGCGGCCGAACACTGAAGCTTTCTTT. Translated, it gives CAISVYRRPNTEAFF. The chain joins TRBV10-3 to TRBJ1-1, with D tentatively TRBD1 (5 bases). Germline V lookup: CDR1 ENHRY, CDR2 SYGVKD. V shed 4 bases and J shed 1 base, with 13 bases lying between them. The CDR3 length is 15 residues.

Only a few counts were recorded for this clone. V is TRBV5-1 and J is TRBJ1-2; a weak D match, TRBD1 (5 bases). The CDR3 is 16 amino acids. Per germline, CDR1 SGHRS and CDR2 YFSETQ. Trimming pared 4 bases from V and 6 bases from J, leaving 22 bases between. The CDR3 DNA sequence: TGCGCCAGCAGCAGACAGTCTCAAGAAGAGAAAGATGGCTACACCTTC. Amino acids: CASSRQSQEEKDGYTF.

This clone was seen more than once but under ten times. The genes are TRBV24-1 and TRBJ2-7, with a possible D match to TRBD2 (7 bases). Per germline, CDR1 KGHDR and CDR2 SFDVKD. The CDR3 consists of 15 residues. V gave up 2 bases and J gave up 2 bases, with 12 bases separating them. CDR3 DNA sequence: TGTGCCACCAGTGATTCCGGGGGGCCGACCTACGAGCAGTACTTC. It is translated as CATSDSGGPTYEQYF.

This chain links TRBV9 with TRBJ2-3; 8 bases fit TRBD2. The CDR3 runs 17 residues. With V trimmed by 0 bases and J by 2 bases, 8 bases remained unmatched. Looked up from germline, CDR1 is SGDLS and CDR2 is YYNGEE. CDR3 nucleotide sequence: TGTGCCAGCAGCGTAGGGACTAGCCCGCCACTCACAGATACGCAGTATTTT. Protein: CASSVGTSPPLTDTQYF.